These 29 T cell receptor beta chains were sequenced from one sample in a study of shared clonotypes between healthy human individuals. Repertoires were generated with immunoSEQ multiplex PCR, while TCRdb's copy carries only in-frame clones and drops some. This table holds more than 2,000,000 clones, 85% to 95% found once. Specimen: naive CD4+ T cells sorted from blood. Subset of the sample: CD45RA+ positively selected. These receptors originate from a man aged 18 to 30 in good health.

The J gene is TRBJ2-5, the V gene TRBV6-1, with D maybe TRBD1 (6 bases). CDR1 and CDR2 from the germline V gene are MNHNS and SASEGT. V lost 7 bases, J lost 5 bases, and 14 bases lay in between. The length of the CDR3 is 13 residues. The CDR3: CASNLDRSETQYF. CDR3 bases: TGTGCCAGCAACCTAGACAGGTCGGAGACCCAGTACTTC.

V is TRBV5-1 and J is TRBJ2-5; D perhaps matches TRBD1 (6 bases). Germline V gene data show CDR1 as SGHRS and CDR2 as YFSETQ. V dropped 0 bases and J dropped 0 bases, with 18 bases sitting between them. CDR3 length: 18 residues. This CDR3 reads CASSLGYNLGANQETQYF. The CDR3 DNA reads as TGCGCCAGCAGCTTGGGGTATAATTTGGGGGCCAACCAAGAGACCCAGTACTTC.

This clone was counted between two and nine times. The V gene is TRBV30, the J gene TRBJ1-2; a weak D match, TRBD1 (5 bases). Deletions cut 0 bases from V and 8 bases from J, with 19 bases between. Germline V gene lookup returns CDR1 GTSNPN and CDR2 SVGIG (reference sequence). This CDR3 is 15 amino acids long. The CDR3 region is CAWSVSAGLAGGYTF. The CDR3 region has the DNA TGTGCCTGGAGTGTATCAGCAGGGCTAGCGGGAGGCTACACCTTC.

The genes are TRBV5-8 and TRBJ1-4; 7 bases align to TRBD1. V lost 4 bases and J lost 3; bases outside the gene matches: 6. This CDR3 contains 15 residues. Per germline, CDR1 SGHTS and CDR2 YDEGEE. CDR3 DNA: TGTGCCAGCAGCCTTGGAACAGGGGCTAATGAAAAACTGTTTTTT. This translates into CASSLGTGANEKLFF.

V is TRBV7-2 and J is TRBJ2-7; 10 bases are a match to TRBD2. V shed 7 bases, J shed 4 bases, and the junction held 7 bases outside the gene matches. There are 14 residues in the CDR3. Germline values: CDR1 SGHTA, CDR2 FQGNSA. The CDR3 loop reads CASMVAGGGYEQYF. The CDR3 region has the DNA TGTGCCAGCATGGTAGCGGGAGGAGGTTACGAGCAGTACTTC.

The chain couples TRBV2 to TRBJ1-2; unclear D gene. The CDR3 length is 12 residues. V shed 4 bases and J shed 8 bases, with 11 bases lying between them. Germline V gene data show CDR1 as SNHLY and CDR2 as FYNNEI. The CDR3 nucleotides are TGTGCCAGCAGTGCGTATAATCGGGGCTACACCTTC. It encodes CASSAYNRGYTF.

The genes are TRBV4-1 and TRBJ2-3; D is ambiguous. V lost 0 bases and J 6 bases, leaving 16 bases between the germline ends. This CDR3 has 16 amino acids. Germline V gene lookup returns CDR1 MGHRA and CDR2 YSYEKL. The CDR3 region has the DNA TGCGCCAGCAGCCAAGAGACGACTGTGCGCGGCGATACGCAGTATTTT. This sequence encodes CASSQETTVRGDTQYF.

On this clone itself: Other nucleotide sequences in the sample specify the same CDR3. The rearrangement joins TRBV6-1 to TRBJ1-2; D call uncertain. The CDR3 has 12 residues. V was cut by 7 bases and J by 2 bases, with 8 bases left in between. CDR1 MNHNS and CDR2 SASEGT come from the germline V gene. CDR3 amino acids: CASTPGNYGYTF. The CDR3 nucleotides read TGTGCCAGCACCCCGGGGAACTATGGCTACACCTTC.

V gene TRBV2 combines with J gene TRBJ1-5, with unresolved D. CDR1 and CDR2 from the germline V gene are SNHLY and FYNNEI. Trimming took 4 bases from V and 6 from J, leaving 13 bases between them. This CDR3 is built from 14 residues. The chain's CDR3 is CASSVVRNPQPQHF. DNA for the CDR3: TGTGCCAGCAGTGTAGTTAGAAATCCTCAGCCCCAGCATTTT.

Comments on this clone: Other DNA sequences in this sample translate to the same CDR3. The chain carries TRBV7-9 and TRBJ2-1; D unresolved. CDR1 and CDR2 (germline): SEHNR, FQNEAQ (reference sequence). The V end was cut by 0 bases, the J end by 7 bases, with 1 base between. This CDR3 spans 11 amino acids. The CDR3 is CASSLANEQFF. The CDR3 DNA sequence: TGTGCCAGCAGCTTAGCAAATGAGCAGTTCTTC.

The chain carries TRBV27 and TRBJ1-4; D perhaps matches TRBD1 (6 bases). CDR1 and CDR2 from the germline V gene are MNHEY and SMNVEV (reference sequence). V gave up 6 bases and J gave up 8 bases, with 19 bases separating them. CDR3 length: 15 amino acids. CDR3 loop: CASSHGGGAREKLFF. Here the CDR3 DNA reads TGTGCCAGCAGCCATGGCGGGGGGGCTAGGGAAAAACTGTTTTTT.

For this clone: The same CDR3 arises from other DNA sequences in this sample as well. The CDR3 here is CASSATRNTGELFF. The CDR3 region has the DNA TGTGCCAGCAGTGCTACTAGGAACACCGGGGAGCTGTTTTTT. The genes are TRBV2 and TRBJ2-2, with TRBD2 as a possible D gene (5 bases). This CDR3 is built from 14 residues. The germline gives CDR1 SNHLY, CDR2 FYNNEI. V was pared by 4 bases and J by 1 base, with 7 bases between. The full variable domain, rest sourced from reference TRBV2 and TRBJ2-2, is EPEVTQTPSHQVTQMGQEVILRCVPISNHLYFYWYRQILGQKVEFLVSFYNNEISEKSEIFDDQFSVERPDGSNFTLKIRSTKLEDSAMYFCASSATRNTGELFFGEGSRLTVL.

The chain uses TRBV2 and TRBJ1-5; TRBD1 matches 8 bases. The J segment lost 0 bases and the V segment lost 8 bases, leaving 9 bases of the junction unmatched. The CDR3 consists of 16 residues. Per the germline V gene, CDR1 is SNHLY and CDR2 is FYNNEI. The CDR3 DNA sequence: TGTGCCAGCGAGCGGACAGGGACCTTTAGCAATCAGCCCCAGCATTTT. Residues: CASERTGTFSNQPQHF.

The J gene is TRBJ2-7, the V gene TRBV7-8; 10 positions match TRBD1. The CDR3 consists of 15 residues. J was trimmed by 5 bases and V by 5 bases; bases with no gene match: 9. Germline lookup yields CDR1 SGHVS and CDR2 FQNEAQ. CDR3 amino acids: CASSPGGQGVHEQYF. As DNA, the CDR3 is TGTGCCAGCAGCCCCGGTGGACAGGGGGTCCACGAGCAGTACTTC.

J is TRBJ1-2 and V is TRBV30; 7 bases map to TRBD1. CDR1 is GTSNPN and CDR2 is SVGIG in the germline V gene (reference sequence). CDR3 length: 14 residues. Trimming cost V 2 bases and J 4 bases; bases outside gene matches: 7. Here the CDR3 DNA reads TGTGCCTGGAGTCGTAGACAGGGTCCCTATGGCTACACCTTC. Translation gives CAWSRRQGPYGYTF.

The chain employs TRBV2 and TRBJ2-1; D tentatively reads TRBD1 or TRBD2 (6 bases each). Trimming shortened V by 4 bases and J by 8 bases, and 36 bases separated the two germline ends. This CDR3 has 21 residues. CDR1 SNHLY and CDR2 FYNNEI come from the germline V gene. The CDR3, as DNA: TGTGCCAGCAGTGGGCCCACTAGCACCCAAACCCGAGGGGGACCTTACGATGAGCAGTTCTTC. The encoded protein is CASSGPTSTQTRGGPYDEQFF.

The DNA of the CDR3 is TGTGCCGGCCGGGACTCCTTAACCGAGCAGTACTTC. It yields the protein CAGRDSLTEQYF. The gene calls are TRBV6-1 and TRBJ2-7; tentative D call: TRBD2 (6 bases). V dropped 11 bases and J dropped 6 bases, with 17 bases sitting between them. CDR3 size: 12 residues. Looked up from germline, CDR1 is MNHNS and CDR2 is SASEGT.

The chain joins TRBV5-1 to TRBJ1-1, with 8 positions matching TRBD1. Germline loops: CDR1 SGHRS, CDR2 YFSETQ. The CDR3 loop spans 14 amino acids. Trimming cost V 5 bases and J 5 bases; bases outside gene matches: 8. The CDR3 region has the DNA TGCGCCAGCAGTATTCACCGGGACAGGACTGAAGCTTTCTTT. Translating it yields CASSIHRDRTEAFF.

The rearrangement joins TRBV5-1 to TRBJ2-3, with 10 bases identical to TRBD1. V lost 3 bases, J lost 5 bases, and 12 bases stayed unmatched. Germline V gene data show CDR1 as SGHRS and CDR2 as YFSETQ. The CDR3 totals 17 residues. The CDR3 loop reads CASSSSRQGAAGDTQYF. DNA of the CDR3: TGCGCCAGCAGCTCCAGTAGACAGGGGGCTGCCGGAGATACGCAGTATTTT.

The rearrangement joins TRBV2 to TRBJ1-6; D possibly corresponds to TRBD1 (6 bases). The CDR3 is made up of 14 amino acids. Looked up from germline, CDR1 is SNHLY and CDR2 is FYNNEI. V gave up 8 bases and J gave up 6 bases, with 14 bases separating them. CDR3 loop: CASGPQGSNSPLHF. For the CDR3, the DNA is TGTGCCAGCGGGCCGCAGGGGAGTAATTCACCCCTCCACTTT.

The chain employs TRBV30 and TRBJ2-3; no clear D gene. This CDR3 comprises 13 residues. Germline-derived CDR1 and CDR2 are GTSNPN and SVGIG (reference sequence). Trimming shortened V by 3 bases and J by 5 bases, and 12 bases separated the two germline ends. This chain's CDR3 is CAWRFEVGDTQYF. In DNA form, the CDR3 reads TGTGCCTGGAGGTTTGAAGTAGGAGATACGCAGTATTTT.

As to this clone: Other DNA sequences in this specimen translate into the identical CDR3. CDR3 bases: TGTGCCAGCAGTACGGGACAGGGTGGGACTGAAGCTTTCTTT. It yields the protein CASSTGQGGTEAFF. This sequence joins TRBV6-5 and TRBJ1-1; 9 positions agree with TRBD1. The ends lost 5 bases at V and 5 bases at J; junction bases unmatched: 6. The CDR3 has 14 amino acids. Germline V gives CDR1 MNHEY, CDR2 SVGAGI.

Concerning this clone: This sample includes further DNA sequences coding for the same CDR3. The chain uses TRBV28 and TRBJ1-2; 8 positions agree with TRBD1. Per germline, CDR1 MDHEN and CDR2 SYDVKM. Germline trimming cut 6 bases from V and 7 bases from J; bases unmatched to any gene: 7. This CDR3 spans 13 amino acids. The CDR3 loop reads CASSLRGQGGYTF. The DNA for the CDR3 is TGTGCCAGCAGCCTCAGGGGGCAGGGTGGCTACACCTTC.

Comment on this clone: Other DNA sequences in this sample translate to the same CDR3. The V and J genes are TRBV7-2 and TRBJ2-2; no firm D call. Germline V gene lookup returns CDR1 SGHTA and CDR2 FQGNSA. The CDR3 spans 15 residues. The V gene lost 0 bases and the J gene lost 2 bases, with 7 bases spanning the gap. The CDR3 DNA is TGTGCCAGCAGCTTAGCCACTACCAACACCGGGGAGCTGTTTTTT. It codes for CASSLATTNTGELFF.

This rearrangement joins TRBV9 to TRBJ2-1, with 11 bases matching TRBD2. With V trimmed by 0 bases and J by 15 bases, 8 bases remained unmatched. The germline V gene encodes CDR1 SGDLS and CDR2 YYNGEE. The CDR3 runs 14 residues. The CDR3 DNA follows: TGTGCCAGCAGCGTAGGTACTAGCGGGGGCAGCGGGTTCTTC. Translation: CASSVGTSGGSGFF.

The genes are TRBV6-5 and TRBJ2-4; D might be TRBD2 (5 bases). V was pared by 5 bases and J by 3 bases, with 14 bases between. The CDR3 consists of 15 residues. The germline CDR1 and CDR2 sequences are MNHEY and SVGAGI. The CDR3 sequence is CASSAGGLGKNIQYF. The CDR3 DNA reads TGTGCCAGCAGTGCGGGCGGACTTGGCAAAAACATTCAGTACTTC.

This chain joins TRBV13 and TRBJ1-4, with a weak D call TRBD1 (5 bases). V was clipped by 5 bases and J by 4 bases, with 23 bases between them. Per the germline V gene, CDR1 is PRHDT and CDR2 is FYEKMQ (reference sequence). The CDR3 runs to 18 residues. CDR3 sequence (DNA): TGTGCCAGCAGCCGGAGGTTTTCGACAGTGGCCCTTAATGAAAAACTGTTTTTT. It translates to CASSRRFSTVALNEKLFF.

J is TRBJ2-2 and V is TRBV7-9; D is undetermined. The V gene lost 5 bases and the J gene lost 2 bases, with 12 bases spanning the gap. CDR1 is SEHNR and CDR2 is FQNEAQ in the germline V gene (reference sequence). This CDR3 region has 15 residues. This chain's CDR3 is CASSPTIFNTGELFF. CDR3 nucleotides: TGTGCCAGCAGCCCTACGATTTTTAACACCGGGGAGCTGTTTTTT.

DNA of the CDR3: TGTGCCACTGACAGAGACTATAGCAATCAGCCCCAGCATTTT. This translates into CATDRDYSNQPQHF. This chain joins TRBV19 and TRBJ1-5, with TRBD1 as a possible D gene (5 bases). Germline V gene lookup returns CDR1 LNHDA and CDR2 SQIVND (reference sequence). CDR3 size: 14 residues. Trimming cost V 10 bases and J 0 bases, with 13 bases left between them.